Below, 2 T cell receptor beta chains from the same sample are listed, as sequenced in a study of OX40 agonist ivuxolimab in advanced cancers. Sequencing was performed with immunoSEQ multiplex PCR; in TCRdb, only in-frame clones are kept and a portion is missing. Among 78,000 or so clones listed, about 88% were seen once. The sample here was CD4+ or CD8+ T cells sorted from blood, taken in a trial of the OX40 agonist ivuxolimab. The origin of the receptors is an adult with an advanced solid tumor such as melanoma, head and neck, liver or kidney cancer.

The rearrangement links TRBV28 to TRBJ2-6, with 7 bases matching TRBD2. The germline V gene has CDR1 MDHEN and CDR2 SYDVKM. The junction had 4 bases not matched to a gene; V was cut back by 6 bases and J by 2 bases. The CDR3 is made up of 15 amino acids. DNA for the CDR3: TGTGCCAGCAGCCAAGCGGGGCCTGGGGCCAACGTCCTGACTTTC. Its translation is CASSQAGPGANVLTF.

This clone was observed a handful of times. This chain links TRBV14 with TRBJ2-5; TRBD1 or TRBD2 may be the D gene (6 bases each). This CDR3 comprises 13 residues. V lost 4 bases and J 4 bases, leaving 10 bases between the germline ends. Germline assignment: CDR1 SGHDN and CDR2 FVKESK. CDR3 protein: CASSLSGAETQYF. In DNA form, the CDR3 reads TGTGCCAGCAGCCTCTCGGGGGCAGAGACCCAGTACTTC.